The clone carrying this T cell receptor beta chain was observed a few times. Germline V lookup: CDR1 SGHVS, CDR2 FNYEAQ. J gave up 7 bases and V 4 bases, and 8 bases lay outside the gene matches. This CDR3 is 14 amino acids long. A lack of ophthalmopathy progression within 18 months defined stable Graves' hyperthyroidism. Diagnostic assessment was based on clinical symptoms, serum thyroxine and TRAb, thyroid ultrasound and orbital computed tomography. Amplified TCR beta CDR3 regions derived from RNA transcripts. HTBI primers drove first-round RT-PCR of the TCR CDR3. TCRdb redid the calling of the multiplex PCR reads with MiXCR, one entry per CDR3 protein. The profile shows roughly 200,000 distinct CDR3 sequences, around 18% of them singletons. This record comes from a study of T cells in Graves' hyperthyroidism and ophthalmopathy. On the study more broadly: Pretreatment peripheral blood was obtained at initial diagnosis.

The TCR comes from a middle-aged man with Graves' hyperthyroidism. The sequenced sample consisted of blood. This chain uses TRBV7-6 with TRBJ1-2, with 8 bases aligning to TRBD1. The CDR3 bases are TGTGCCAGCAGCTCGCTGGACAGGGAGGGTGGCTACACCTTC. Translated, it gives CASSSLDREGGYTF.